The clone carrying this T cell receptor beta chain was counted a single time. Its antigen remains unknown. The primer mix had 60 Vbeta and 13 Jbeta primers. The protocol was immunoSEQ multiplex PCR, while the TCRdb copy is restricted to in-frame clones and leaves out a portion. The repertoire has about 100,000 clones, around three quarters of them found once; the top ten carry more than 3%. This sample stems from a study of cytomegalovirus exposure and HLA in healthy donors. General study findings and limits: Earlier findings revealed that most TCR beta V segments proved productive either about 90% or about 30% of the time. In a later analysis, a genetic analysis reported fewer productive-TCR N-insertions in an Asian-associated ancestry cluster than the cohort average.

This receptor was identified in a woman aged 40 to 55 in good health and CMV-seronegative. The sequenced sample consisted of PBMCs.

CDR3 sequence reads: CASSIKGPNYGYTF. CDR3 coding DNA: TGTGCCAGTAGTATTAAGGGGCCCAACTATGGCTACACCTTC. The V gene is TRBV19, the J gene TRBJ1-2, with TRBD1 as a possible D gene (5 bases). CDR3 length equals 14 residues. V gave up 3 bases and J gave up 2 bases, with 10 bases separating them. Germline V gene lookup returns CDR1 LNHDA and CDR2 SQIVND (reference sequence).